The 11 T cell receptor beta chains listed next were all sequenced from one sample in a study of regulatory T cells in long-lasting Graves disease listed by TCRdb under 2021. Receptor amplification or capture employed multiplex PCR. The instrument was an Illumina HiSeq 4000. To build TCR beta libraries, CDR3 regions were amplified by Arm-PCR using iRepertoire HTBI primers. TCRdb passed the public sequencing reads through fastp at Q25 and MiXCR, retaining productive beta sequences. CDR3 protein sequences are deduplicated, and each keeps its most common genes and DNA. The sample table shows roughly 300,000 distinct CDR3 sequences, and around a fifth are seen once. Of the sample, 25% to 35% is held by the ten largest clones. The time point tag for this specimen amounts to: persistent/refractory GD, antithyroid drugs over 5 years with positive TRAb. For both TCR sequencing and RNA sequencing, RNA was extracted from PBMCs using TRIzol.

The specimen comprised peripheral blood mononuclear cells (PBMCs), sampled when the disease was refractory, from a patient treated with antithyroid drugs. Receptor source: a female donor with Graves disease.

The table lists this clonotype with many counts. The chain carries TRBV2 and TRBJ2-7, with D maybe TRBD1 (6 bases). V lost 1 base and J lost 3, with 10 bases in between. There are 14 residues in the CDR3. The V gene's germline CDR1 is SNHLY and CDR2 FYNNEI. The CDR3 sequence: CASSEEGRGYEQYF. CDR3 nucleotide sequence: TGTGCCAGCAGTGAAGAGGGCAGGGGCTACGAGCAGTACTTC.

This clonotype is medium-sized in the sample. The chain employs TRBV2 and TRBJ2-5, with 11 bases identical to TRBD1. V shed 5 bases, J shed 4 bases, and the junction held 6 bases outside the gene matches. The CDR3 is 15 residues long. From germline, CDR1 is SNHLY and CDR2 FYNNEI. CDR3 DNA: TGTGCCAGCAGTCGGGACAGGGGGTCCCGAGAGACCCAGTACTTC. As protein: CASSRDRGSRETQYF.

This clonotype has more than one count but fewer than ten. The rearrangement uses TRBV20-1 and TRBJ1-3; no clear D gene. V dropped 2 bases and J dropped 2 bases, with 22 bases sitting between them. The CDR3 consists of 18 residues. Germline CDR1 is DFQATT and CDR2 is SNEGSKA (reference sequence). The CDR3 is CSARSVGSDHRAGNTIYF. The CDR3 coding sequence is TGCAGTGCTAGATCCGTCGGGTCCGATCATAGGGCTGGAAACACCATATATTTT.

This rearrangement joins TRBV5-6 to TRBJ2-3, with D possibly TRBD1 on 5 matching bases. Trimming removed 0 bases from V and 5 bases from J, with 25 bases in between. Germline lookup yields CDR1 SGHDT and CDR2 YYEEEE. The CDR3 sequence is 19 residues long. CDR3 bases: TGTGCCAGCAGCTTGGGGGGCCTTAGGCACCGGCAAGCCCGAGATACGCAGTATTTT. As protein: CASSLGGLRHRQARDTQYF.

Concerning this clonotype: A junction boundary mismatches the germline segment, possibly from a read error. The chain employs TRBV11-2 and TRBJ1-2; weak D call: TRBD1 (5 bases). Germline V gene lookup returns CDR1 SGHAT and CDR2 FQNNGV. The CDR3 consists of 13 residues. The CDR3 region is CASNAQVSDGYTF. In DNA form, the CDR3 reads TGCGCCAGCAACGCACAGGTTTCGGATGGCTACACCTTC.

This clonotype was counted between two and nine times. This chain links TRBV11-3 with TRBJ2-7, with D possibly being TRBD1 (6 bases). The CDR3 is 14 amino acids. V lost 5 bases and J 5 bases, leaving 16 bases between the germline ends. Germline V CDR1 and CDR2: SGHNT, YENEEA. CDR3 in DNA: TGTGCCAGCAGCCCCAGACAGGTTCCCCACGAGCAGTACTTC. Encoded protein: CASSPRQVPHEQYF.

In this sample, this clonotype turned up many times. The genes are TRBV28 and TRBJ2-5; D possibly corresponds to TRBD1 (6 bases). The V and J ends lost 4 bases and 2 bases respectively, with 17 bases between them. Per germline, CDR1 MDHEN and CDR2 SYDVKM. There are 16 residues in the CDR3. This CDR3 reads CASSSRGGRIQETQYF. CDR3 DNA: TGTGCCAGCAGTTCCAGAGGGGGACGGATTCAAGAGACCCAGTACTTC.

V and J are TRBV10-3 and TRBJ2-5; weak D call: TRBD1 (6 bases). Germline V gene data show CDR1 as ENHRY and CDR2 as SYGVKD. V lost 8 bases and J 5 bases, leaving 15 bases between the germline ends. The CDR3 runs to 13 residues. Written as DNA, the CDR3 is TGTGCCATCGCGACAGGCCCCCGGGAGACCCAGTACTTC. Translation gives CAIATGPRETQYF.

To note about this clonotype: A far larger clone lies a single base away; this is likely a read error. The chain employs TRBV6-2 or TRBV6-3 and TRBJ2-7, with D maybe TRBD1 (7 bases). The CDR3 covers 13 residues. Germline-derived CDR1 and CDR2 are MNHEY and SVGEGT. The CDR3 sequence is CTSRGDISYEQYF. In nucleotides, the CDR3 is TGTACCAGCAGGGGGGACATATCCTACGAGCAGTACTTC.

This clonotype was seen only a few times. The chain is built from TRBV7-8 and TRBJ1-2, with 10 bases lining up with TRBD1. J was trimmed by 8 bases and V by 1 base; bases with no gene match: 13. Germline V gives CDR1 SGHVS, CDR2 FQNEAQ. This CDR3 is built from 17 residues. CDR3 DNA sequence: TGTGCCAGCAGCTTAGGGGGGCCGGGACAGGGGCCCGGAGGCTACACCTTC. This encodes CASSLGGPGQGPGGYTF.

This clonotype was found many times. The chain uses TRBV30 and TRBJ1-6, with 8 positions matching TRBD1. The CDR3 is 13 residues long. Germline V gives CDR1 GTSNPN, CDR2 SVGIG (reference sequence). Losses at the gene ends were 6 bases for V and 6 bases for J; bases not matched to a gene: 4. The CDR3 nucleotides are TGTGCCTGCGTAGGACAGGGTAATTCACCCCTCCACTTT. It codes for CACVGQGNSPLHF. Complete variable domain (other parts from reference TRBV30 and TRBJ1-6): SQTIHQWPATLVQPVGSPLSLECTVEGTSNPNLYWYRQAAGRGLQLLFYSVGIGQISSEVPQNLSASRPQDRQFILSSKKLLLSDSGFYLCACVGQGNSPLHFGNGTRLTVT.